Reported below is one T cell receptor beta chain. Over several immunoSEQ plates, each subset's genomic DNA was distributed in even portions. The data were produced by immunoSEQ multiplex PCR, yet TCRdb's version contains in-frame clones alone and is incomplete. This table holds 850,000 to 1,200,000 clones, about 75% found once. V lost 0 bases and J lost 6, with 6 bases in between. Looked up from germline, CDR1 is SGHTA and CDR2 is FQGNSA. The CDR3 has 12 residues. This entry belongs to a study of shared clonotypes between healthy human individuals. The sequence derives from a man between 18 and 29 years old in good health. The specimen sequenced was memory CD4+ T cells sorted from blood. The subset: CD45RA-negative fraction. The chain combines TRBV7-2 with TRBJ2-7; the D is unclear. For the CDR3, the DNA is TGTGCCAGCAGCTTAGCGTTATCCGAGCAGTACTTC. It encodes CASSLALSEQYF.